This T cell receptor (beta chain) was recovered during a study of cytotoxic CD8 clonotypes in ibrutinib-treated CLL. Trimming cost V 5 bases and J 4 bases; bases outside gene matches: 11. Germline V gene lookup returns CDR1 SGHAT and CDR2 FQNNGV. The CDR3 runs 15 residues. The assay was immunoSEQ multiplex PCR, and TCRdb's table has in-frame clones only and misses some. This table holds approximately 280,000 clones, roughly four fifths found once. The sequence was obtained from a human donor with chronic lymphocytic leukemia. The rearrangement uses TRBV11-2 and TRBJ2-7; TRBD1 matches 7 bases. The sample was PBMCs, taken at disease progression, from a patient treated with ibrutinib. The CDR3 sequence: CASSPIARGPYEQYF. DNA for the CDR3: TGTGCCAGCAGCCCAATCGCGAGGGGGCCATACGAGCAGTACTTC.